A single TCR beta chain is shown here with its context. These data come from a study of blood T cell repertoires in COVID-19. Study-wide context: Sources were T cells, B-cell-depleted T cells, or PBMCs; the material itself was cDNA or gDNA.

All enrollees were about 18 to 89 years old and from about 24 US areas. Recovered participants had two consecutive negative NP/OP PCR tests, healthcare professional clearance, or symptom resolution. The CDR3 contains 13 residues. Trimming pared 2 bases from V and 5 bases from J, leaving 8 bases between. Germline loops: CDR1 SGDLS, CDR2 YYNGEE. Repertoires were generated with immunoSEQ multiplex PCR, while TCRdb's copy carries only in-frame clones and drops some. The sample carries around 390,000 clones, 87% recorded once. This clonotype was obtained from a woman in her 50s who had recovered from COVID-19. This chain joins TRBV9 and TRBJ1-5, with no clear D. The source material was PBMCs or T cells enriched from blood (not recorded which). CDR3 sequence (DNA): TGTGCCAGCAGCGTTGGGCCCGATCAGCCCCAGCATTTT. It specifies CASSVGPDQPQHF.